One sample yielded the 9 T cell receptor beta chains listed below, sequenced in a study of T cell repertoires in ileal Crohn's disease. As to time point: proximal margin of the surgical specimen (macroscopically non-inflamed). Clones were read by immunoSEQ multiplex PCR, and TCRdb kept only the in-frame ones, dropping some. The data contain about 3,000 clones, about nine tenths of them singletons. Sequences were obtained from ileal tissue. The receptors here all came from an adult with Crohn's disease.

The rearrangement joins TRBV30 to TRBJ2-1; 11 positions agree with TRBD1. The V segment lost 2 bases and the J segment 9 bases; nucleotides outside the gene matches: 9. In germline, CDR1 is GTSNPN, CDR2 SVGIG (reference sequence). The CDR3 consists of 15 residues. CDR3 sequence (DNA): TGTGCCTGGAGTATCGGACAGGGGGCGGCGAGTGAGCAGTTCTTC. It encodes CAWSIGQGAASEQFF. Full variable domain (outside the CDR3, taken from reference TRBV30 and TRBJ2-1): SQTIHQWPATLVQPVGSPLSLECTVEGTSNPNLYWYRQAAGRGLQLLFYSVGIGQISSEVPQNLSASRPQDRQFILSSKKLLLSDSGFYLCAWSIGQGAASEQFFGPGTRLTVL.

For the CDR3, the DNA is TGTGCCAGCAGCTTAGATCAGGGGGGGAACACTGAAGCTTTCTTT. Residues: CASSLDQGGNTEAFF. The J gene is TRBJ1-1, the V gene TRBV7-2; the match to TRBD1 covers 7 bases. There are 15 residues in the CDR3. Germline V lookup: CDR1 SGHTA, CDR2 FQGNSA. J lost 1 base, V lost 1 base, and 3 bases had no gene match.

The CDR3 is CASSEGSGTPSPYEQYF. CDR3 nucleotides: TGTGCCAGCAGTGAAGGCTCCGGGACCCCGTCCCCCTACGAGCAGTACTTC. J is TRBJ2-7 and V is TRBV6-1, with D perhaps TRBD1 or TRBD2 (5 bases each). Germline CDR1 is MNHNS and CDR2 is SASEGT. The CDR3 contains 17 residues. V lost 1 base, J lost 2 bases, and 18 bases lay in between.

The CDR3, as DNA: TGTGCCAGCAGCTCCGGGGGAAGCAGGACTAATGAAAAACTGTTTTTT. Protein: CASSSGGSRTNEKLFF. The chain carries TRBV5-4 and TRBJ1-4; possible D gene TRBD1, 5 bases. CDR3 length: 16 residues. V lost 3 bases to trimming and J lost 2 bases, with 14 bases between them. Germline loops: CDR1 SGHNT, CDR2 YYREEE (reference sequence).

The V and J genes are TRBV11-2 and TRBJ1-2; TRBD1 is a possible D gene (6 bases). The length of the CDR3 is 14 residues. V was cut by 3 bases and J by 2 bases, with 10 bases left in between. The V gene's germline CDR1 is SGHAT and CDR2 FQNNGV. The CDR3 nucleotides read TGTGCCAGCAGCTTCGATACAGGGAACTATGGCTACACCTTC. Protein sequence: CASSFDTGNYGYTF.

V is TRBV5-1 and J is TRBJ2-7; 11 nucleotides agree with TRBD2. The CDR3 has 17 amino acids. The trim removed 5 bases at V and 2 bases at J, leaving 12 bases unmatched. Germline V gene lookup returns CDR1 SGHRS and CDR2 YFSETQ. CDR3: CASRTGTSGVKAYEQYF. In DNA, the CDR3 is TGCGCCAGCAGAACCGGGACTAGCGGAGTGAAAGCCTACGAGCAGTACTTC.

The chain has TRBV28 and TRBJ2-7, with D unresolved. Germline loops: CDR1 MDHEN, CDR2 SYDVKM. The length of the CDR3 is 11 residues. Trimming shortened V by 5 bases and J by 3 bases, and 5 bases separated the two germline ends. In nucleotides, the CDR3 is TGTGCCAGCAGTCGTAACTACGAGCAGTACTTC. Translating gives CASSRNYEQYF.

The chain employs TRBV11-3 and TRBJ2-1, with 8 bases that match TRBD1. This CDR3 comprises 15 residues. Losses at the gene ends were 1 base for V and 6 bases for J; bases not matched to a gene: 5. The germline V gene encodes CDR1 SGHNT and CDR2 YENEEA. DNA of the CDR3: TGTGCCAGCAGCTTAGTAGGACAGGGAGGCAATGAGCAGTTCTTC. It translates to CASSLVGQGGNEQFF.

This chain uses TRBV27 with TRBJ1-3; D is uncertain. The V gene lost 4 bases and the J gene lost 0 bases, with 7 bases spanning the gap. Germline CDR1 is MNHEY and CDR2 is SMNVEV (reference sequence). The CDR3 is made up of 14 amino acids. The CDR3 reads CASSSRVSGNTIYF. The CDR3 nucleotides are TGTGCCAGCAGTTCCCGGGTCTCTGGAAACACCATATATTTT.